This T cell receptor beta chain stems from a study of molecular identifiers for immune sequencing clone quantification. Study outcomes and limitations: Researchers reportedly could pick up spiked Jurkat TCR RNA from one cell mixed into some 1 million naive cells. More than 99% of effector molecules, versus under 1% of naive-cell molecules, belonged to clones above 20 RNA copies.

Sorting captured naive CD8 T cells as CD8+CD4-CCR7+CD45RA+. The CDR3 sequence is 16 residues long. About this clonotype itself: Its cognate antigen is unknown. One junction end does not reproduce the germline sequence, and a read error may be involved.

As previously described, bulk TCR libraries were made using listed TCR primers. Via MiXCR, TCRdb re-called the PCR reads, giving one row per CDR3 protein. The table lists approximately 500,000 distinct CDR3 sequences, around 21% of them singletons. The sequenced sample was naive CD8+ T cells from blood, with Jurkat cell RNA spiked in. Subset indicated: FACS-sorted CD8+CD4-CCR7+CD45RA+ naive T cells. This receptor was obtained from a human donor in good health. Some libraries in this study had Jurkat cell RNA spiked in. The rearrangement links TRBV5-3 to TRBJ1-1; D might be TRBD1 (5 bases). TRBV5-3 is flagged as an ORF with uncertain function. The CDR3 DNA sequence: TGTGCCAGCAGCTTGGCCGCATGGGGGATGAACACTGAAGCTTTCTTT. Amino acids: CASSLAAWGMNTEAFF.